This TCR beta chain was captured by sequencing in a study of T cell repertoires in cytomegalovirus infection. Across the study: It was recently identified HLA-C-restricted and well-studied HLA-B-restricted CMV epitopes that the study used. A matching HLA type, together with CMV infection, was signaled by public TCR beta signatures.

TCRdb passed the reads through MiXCR, listing each CDR3 protein once. The sample holds approximately 910,000 distinct CDR3 sequences, roughly 31% seen once. This clonotype was seen ten or more times. What it binds is unknown. The sequencing here drew on cultured CD8+ T cells from PBMCs, taken from culture after CMV antigen stimulation. The clonotype comes from a human donor in good health (CMV status not recorded). Some clones in this sample may be carry-over from other donors' samples.

CDR3 sequence reads: CASSPGPGWLGYTF. In nucleotides, the CDR3 is TGTGCCAGCAGCCCAGGACCGGGATGGCTTGGCTACACCTTC. The chain combines TRBV7-9 with TRBJ1-2; D not certain. The V gene lost 5 bases and the J gene lost 7 bases, with 17 bases spanning the gap. Germline V CDR1 and CDR2: SEHNR, FQNEAQ (reference sequence). The CDR3 runs to 14 residues.